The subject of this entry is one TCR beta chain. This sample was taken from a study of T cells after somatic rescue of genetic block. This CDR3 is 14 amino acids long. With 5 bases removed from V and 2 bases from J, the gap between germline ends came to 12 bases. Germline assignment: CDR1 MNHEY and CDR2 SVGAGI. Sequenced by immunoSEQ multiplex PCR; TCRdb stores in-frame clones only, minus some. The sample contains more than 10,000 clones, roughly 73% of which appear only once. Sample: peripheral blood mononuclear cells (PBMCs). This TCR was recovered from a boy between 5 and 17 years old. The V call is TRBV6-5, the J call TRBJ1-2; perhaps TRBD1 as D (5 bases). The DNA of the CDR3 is TGTGCCAGCAGTAGGACACCATACAACTATGGCTACACCTTC. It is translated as CASSRTPYNYGYTF.